This T cell receptor beta chain was captured in a study of blood T cell repertoires in COVID-19. Study-level information: Whether acute or convalescent, the COVID-19 samples came from the United States, Italy and Spain. Sample material is recorded as cDNA or gDNA derived from T cells, B-cell-depleted T cells, or PBMCs.

Per the original methods: Amplification from reference gene primers served as the basis for estimated nucleated cell counts. Sequencing used immunoSEQ multiplex PCR; TCRdb keeps in-frame clones, though not all of them. The DNA gave D and trimming, while V, J and clone size come from that table. Of 99,000 or so clones in the sample, roughly 76% are singletons; the top ten hold around 10%. CDR1 and CDR2 from the germline V gene are SGHTA and FQGNSA. V trimming: 5 bases; J trimming: 5 bases; junction bases outside the gene matches: 15. CDR3 size: 17 residues. The V gene is TRBV7-2, the J gene TRBJ2-7; TRBD1 aligns across 10 bases. The sequencing sample was made of peripheral blood. The TCR sequence derives from a woman in her 70s with acute or convalescent COVID-19. The CDR3 here is CASSALPPGTGANEQYF. The CDR3 coding sequence is TGTGCCAGCAGCGCCCTCCCCCCCGGGACAGGGGCCAACGAGCAGTACTTC.